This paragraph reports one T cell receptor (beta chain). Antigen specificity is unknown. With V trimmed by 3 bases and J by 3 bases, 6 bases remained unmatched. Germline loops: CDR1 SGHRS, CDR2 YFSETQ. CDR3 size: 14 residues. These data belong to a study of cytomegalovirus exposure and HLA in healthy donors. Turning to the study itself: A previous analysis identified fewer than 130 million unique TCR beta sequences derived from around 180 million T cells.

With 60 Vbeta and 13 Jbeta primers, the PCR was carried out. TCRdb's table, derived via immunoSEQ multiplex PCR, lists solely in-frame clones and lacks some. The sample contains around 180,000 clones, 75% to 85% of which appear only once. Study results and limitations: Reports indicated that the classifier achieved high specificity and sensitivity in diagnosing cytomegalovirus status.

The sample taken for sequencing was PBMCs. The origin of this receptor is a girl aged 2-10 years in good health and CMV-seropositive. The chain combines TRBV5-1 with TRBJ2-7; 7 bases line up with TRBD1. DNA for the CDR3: TGCGCCAGCAGCTCCTCGACAGGGAACTACGAGCAGTACTTC. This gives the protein CASSSSTGNYEQYF.